This T cell receptor beta chain was identified in a study of blood T cell repertoires in COVID-19. Some clones are missing from TCRdb's copy, which holds only in-frame ones; the method was immunoSEQ multiplex PCR. The repertoire holds 250,000 to 350,000 clones, with 88% as singletons. Germline CDR1 SGHAT, CDR2 FQNNGV. The CDR3 contains 15 residues. V was trimmed by 1 base and J by 4 bases, leaving 13 bases between them. The sequenced sample was peripheral blood. The TCR sequence derives from a woman younger than 45 with COVID-19, enrolled during active disease. The V and J genes are TRBV11-2 and TRBJ1-1; D ambiguous. Here the CDR3 reads CASSLGLGLRTEAFF. Here the CDR3 DNA reads TGTGCCAGCAGCTTAGGACTTGGACTTCGCACTGAAGCTTTCTTT.